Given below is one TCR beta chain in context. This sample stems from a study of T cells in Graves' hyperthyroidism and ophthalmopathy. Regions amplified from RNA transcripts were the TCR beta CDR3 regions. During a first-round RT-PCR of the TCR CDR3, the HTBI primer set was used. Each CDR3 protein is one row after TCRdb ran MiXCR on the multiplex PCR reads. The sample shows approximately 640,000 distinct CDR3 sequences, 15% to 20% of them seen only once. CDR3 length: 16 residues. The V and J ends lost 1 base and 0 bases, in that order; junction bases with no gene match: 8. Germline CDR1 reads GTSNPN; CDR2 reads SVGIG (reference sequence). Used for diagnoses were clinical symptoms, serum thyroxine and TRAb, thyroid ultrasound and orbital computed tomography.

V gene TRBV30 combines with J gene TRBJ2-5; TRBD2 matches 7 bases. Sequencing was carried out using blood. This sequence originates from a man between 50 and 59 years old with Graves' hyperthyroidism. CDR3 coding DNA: TGTGCCTGGAGTGCAAAGCTCGGGACTAACCAAGAGACCCAGTACTTC. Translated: CAWSAKLGTNQETQYF.